The 19 T cell receptor beta chains in this list originate from one sample, sequenced in a study of beta chain features in type 1 diabetes. The entirety of the isolated RNA underwent reverse transcription, so expressed TCRB transcripts were sequenced. Using immunoSEQ multiplex PCR, the repertoire was profiled, and TCRdb retains in-frame clones only, with some absent. The sample has 900,000 or so clones; 17% are singletons. Material for sequencing was naive CD4+ T cells from blood. These receptors all come from a woman between 18 and 29 years old in good health.

This clone was detected a few times. The same CDR3 is also encoded by other DNA sequences in this sample. The V call is TRBV9, the J call TRBJ1-2; 9 positions agree with TRBD1. Germline lookup yields CDR1 SGDLS and CDR2 YYNGEE. CDR3 length equals 14 residues. The trim removed 4 bases at V and 2 bases at J, leaving 3 bases unmatched. The CDR3 coding sequence is TGTGCCAGCAGCCCCGGGACAGGGAACTATGGCTACACCTTC. Translation gives CASSPGTGNYGYTF.

This rearrangement joins TRBV11-2 to TRBJ2-5, with D tentatively TRBD2 (6 bases). Germline V lookup: CDR1 SGHAT, CDR2 FQNNGV. V shed 3 bases and J shed 5 bases, with 13 bases lying between them. The CDR3 runs 14 residues. Here the CDR3 reads CASSFQRGGETQYF. The CDR3 DNA reads TGTGCCAGCAGCTTCCAGCGCGGAGGGGAGACCCAGTACTTC.

The V gene is TRBV4-1, the J gene TRBJ2-7; D perhaps matches TRBD2 (6 bases). The V and J ends lost 2 bases and 1 base respectively, with 24 bases between them. CDR3 length equals 19 residues. Germline loops: CDR1 MGHRA, CDR2 YSYEKL. The CDR3 region has the DNA TGCGCCAGCAGCCAACATAACAGAAGGGGACTCCAGCCTTCCTACGAGCAGTACTTC. Protein sequence: CASSQHNRRGLQPSYEQYF.

This chain connects TRBV25-1 to TRBJ2-1; unclear D gene. Germline-derived CDR1 and CDR2 are MGHDK and SYGVNS. V lost 5 bases and J 5 bases, leaving 16 bases between the germline ends. The CDR3 totals 15 residues. Here the CDR3 DNA reads TGTGCCAGCAGTAGTTTTGCGCCCGTCGACAATGAGCAGTTCTTC. The encoded protein is CASSSFAPVDNEQFF.

The rearrangement links TRBV11-2 to TRBJ2-1, with unresolved D. CDR3 length: 13 amino acids. Trimming removed 5 bases from V and 8 bases from J, with 13 bases in between. Looked up from germline, CDR1 is SGHAT and CDR2 is FQNNGV. CDR3 in DNA: TGTGCCAGCAGCCCCCTGACAATGCATGAGCAGTTCTTC. As protein: CASSPLTMHEQFF.

V gene TRBV23-1 combines with J gene TRBJ2-1; 11 positions agree with TRBD2. TRBV23-1 is given ORF status, its function remaining uncertain. The CDR3 contains 15 residues. V was clipped by 10 bases and J by 8 bases; unmatched bases: 13. CDR3 nucleotide sequence: TGCGCCACCCTAGGGGCTAGCGGGGGGTGGGATGAGCAGTTCTTC. It encodes CATLGASGGWDEQFF.

This chain uses TRBV7-2 with TRBJ2-6; D perhaps matches TRBD1 (7 bases). The germline gives CDR1 SGHTA, CDR2 FQGNSA. The V gene lost 1 base and the J gene lost 2 bases, with 12 bases spanning the gap. The CDR3 runs 17 residues. In nucleotides, the CDR3 is TGTGCCAGCAGCTTAGTAGGAGGGGGCGCTGGGGCCAACGTCCTGACTTTC. Translating gives CASSLVGGGAGANVLTF.

This clone was detected a few times. V gene TRBV5-6 combines with J gene TRBJ2-7, with D possibly matching TRBD1 (6 bases). The CDR3 has 14 amino acids. CDR1 is SGHDT, CDR2 YYEEEE, per germline. V was cut by 0 bases and J by 3 bases, with 10 bases left in between. The DNA of the CDR3 is TGTGCCAGCAGCTTGGACCAGGGGTTCTACGAGCAGTACTTC. Protein sequence: CASSLDQGFYEQYF. Drawing the rest from reference TRBV5-6 and TRBJ2-7, the complete variable domain is DAGVTQSPTHLIKTRGQQVTLRCSPKSGHDTVSWYQQALGQGPQFIFQYYEEEERQRGNFPDRFSGHQFPNYSSELNVNALLLGDSALYLCASSLDQGFYEQYFGPGTRLTVT.

This clone was counted a few times. The chain employs TRBV21-1 and TRBJ2-1; the table's D call, TRBD1, was not checked against the DNA. TRBV21-1 is a pseudogene segment. The CDR3 length is 17 residues. The CDR3: CASSKAPDRLWSNEQFF. The DNA of the CDR3 is TGTGCCAGCAGCAAAGCGCCGGACAGGCTGTGGTCCAATGAGCAGTTCTTC.

V is TRBV9 and J is TRBJ2-1; D is uncertain. The germline gives CDR1 SGDLS, CDR2 YYNGEE. Between the trimmed V and J ends, which lost 0 bases and 1 base, there was a span of 14 bases. CDR3 length equals 17 residues. The CDR3 DNA reads TGTGCCAGCAGCGTAGCTGGGCCGACCTTATCCTACAATGAGCAGTTCTTC. It yields the protein CASSVAGPTLSYNEQFF.

This clone was detected a few times. The chain uses TRBV11-1 and TRBJ2-5; 10 bases align to TRBD1. Germline assignment: CDR1 SGHAT and CDR2 FQDESV (reference sequence). The CDR3 totals 16 residues. The J segment lost 2 bases and the V segment lost 3 bases, leaving 6 bases of the junction unmatched. The CDR3 sequence is CASSLMGQGLQETQYF. The CDR3 coding sequence is TGTGCCAGCAGCTTGATGGGACAGGGGCTTCAAGAGACCCAGTACTTC.

The rearrangement joins TRBV15 to TRBJ2-1, with a possible D match to TRBD2 (6 bases). CDR1 and CDR2 from the germline V gene are LNHNV and YYDKDF (reference sequence). This CDR3 comprises 15 residues. V lost 5 bases, J lost 6 bases, and 17 bases lay in between. The CDR3 loop reads CATSGRSPGANEQFF. For the CDR3, the DNA is TGTGCCACCAGCGGACGCAGTCCGGGAGCCAATGAGCAGTTCTTC.

Regarding this clone: In the same sample, other DNA sequences code for this CDR3. The chain joins TRBV29-1 to TRBJ2-5, with D perhaps matching TRBD2 (5 bases). Looked up from germline, CDR1 is SQVTM and CDR2 is ANQGSEA. V was pared by 6 bases and J by 4 bases, with 18 bases between. This CDR3 spans 14 amino acids. The CDR3 loop reads CSVQITLAGETQYF. The CDR3 region has the DNA TGCAGCGTCCAAATAACACTGGCGGGAGAGACCCAGTACTTC.

This chain links TRBV7-2 with TRBJ2-3; TRBD1 agrees at 10 bases. The ends lost 4 bases at V and 4 bases at J; junction bases unmatched: 2. Germline V gene lookup returns CDR1 SGHTA and CDR2 FQGNSA. CDR3 length: 14 residues. The CDR3 region is CASSSTGGADTQYF. For the CDR3, the DNA is TGTGCCAGCAGCTCGACAGGGGGCGCAGATACGCAGTATTTT.

Only a few counts were recorded for this clone. The genes are TRBV14 and TRBJ1-1; D is undetermined. Trimming cost V 1 base and J 1 base, with 7 bases left between them. CDR3 length: 14 amino acids. Germline V gene lookup returns CDR1 SGHDN and CDR2 FVKESK. The CDR3 protein is CASSQAPGNTEAFF. CDR3 nucleotides: TGTGCCAGCAGCCAAGCCCCGGGGAACACTGAAGCTTTCTTT.

This clone was observed a handful of times. This chain links TRBV9 with TRBJ2-1; TRBD2 aligns across 11 bases. In germline, CDR1 is SGDLS, CDR2 YYNGEE. The CDR3 sequence is 16 residues long. V lost 4 bases to trimming and J lost 9 bases; unmatched junction nucleotides: 12. As DNA, the CDR3 is TGTGCCAGCAGCTCTCCACTAGCGGGAGATCTTGGTGAGCAGTTCTTC. Translation gives CASSSPLAGDLGEQFF.

The sample holds a few counts of this clone. This rearrangement joins TRBV16 to TRBJ2-7; 7 positions agree with TRBD1. J gave up 4 bases and V 1 base, and 16 bases lay outside the gene matches. This CDR3 has 18 amino acids. The germline V gene has CDR1 KGHSY and CDR2 FQNENV. The CDR3 reads CASSQYSLGDRALYEQYF. CDR3 nucleotides: TGTGCCAGCAGCCAATATTCGCTCGGGGACAGAGCTCTTTACGAGCAGTACTTC.

The V gene is TRBV28, the J gene TRBJ2-1; no firm D call. Germline CDR1 is MDHEN and CDR2 is SYDVKM. The V gene lost 6 bases and the J gene lost 4 bases, with 16 bases spanning the gap. The CDR3 totals 15 residues. The CDR3 DNA is TGTGCCAGCAGGGAGCCCACAGAGAGATACAATGAGCAGTTCTTC. Translating gives CASREPTERYNEQFF.

The chain joins TRBV7-2 to TRBJ2-2; 10 positions agree with TRBD2. Losses at the gene ends were 5 bases for V and 4 bases for J; bases not matched to a gene: 4. The CDR3 contains 15 residues. In germline, CDR1 is SGHTA, CDR2 FQGNSA. This chain's CDR3 is CASSPRLAGTGELFF. CDR3 nucleotides: TGTGCCAGCAGCCCCCGACTAGCGGGCACCGGGGAGCTGTTTTTT.